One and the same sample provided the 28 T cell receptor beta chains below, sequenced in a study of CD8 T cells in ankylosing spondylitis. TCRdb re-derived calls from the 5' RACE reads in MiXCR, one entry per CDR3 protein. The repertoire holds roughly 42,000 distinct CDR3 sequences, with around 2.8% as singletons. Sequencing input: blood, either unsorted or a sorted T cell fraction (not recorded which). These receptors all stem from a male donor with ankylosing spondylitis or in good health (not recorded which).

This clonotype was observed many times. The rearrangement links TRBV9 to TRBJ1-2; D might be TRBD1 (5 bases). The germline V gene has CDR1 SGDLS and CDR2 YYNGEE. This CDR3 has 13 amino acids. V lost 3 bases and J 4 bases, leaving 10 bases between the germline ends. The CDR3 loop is CASSGQGFYGYTF. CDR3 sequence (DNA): TGTGCCAGCAGCGGGCAGGGTTTCTATGGCTACACCTTC.

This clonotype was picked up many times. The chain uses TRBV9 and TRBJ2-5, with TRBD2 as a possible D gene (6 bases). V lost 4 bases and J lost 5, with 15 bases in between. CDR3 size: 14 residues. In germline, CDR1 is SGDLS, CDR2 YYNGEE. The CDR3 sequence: CASSPPGGRETQYF. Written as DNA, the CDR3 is TGTGCCAGCAGCCCCCCCGGGGGTAGGGAGACCCAGTACTTC.

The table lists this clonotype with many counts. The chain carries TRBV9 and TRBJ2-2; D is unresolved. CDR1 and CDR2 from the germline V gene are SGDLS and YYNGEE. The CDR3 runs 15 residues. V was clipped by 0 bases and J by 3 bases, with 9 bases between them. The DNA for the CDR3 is TGTGCCAGCAGCGTAGATCGATGGTACACCGGGGAGCTGTTTTTT. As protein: CASSVDRWYTGELFF.

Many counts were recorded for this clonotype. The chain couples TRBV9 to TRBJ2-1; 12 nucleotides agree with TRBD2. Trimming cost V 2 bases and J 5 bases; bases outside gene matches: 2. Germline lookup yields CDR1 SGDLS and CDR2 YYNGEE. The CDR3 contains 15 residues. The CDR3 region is CASSVRLAGDNEQFF. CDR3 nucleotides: TGTGCCAGCAGCGTGCGACTAGCGGGAGACAATGAGCAGTTCTTC. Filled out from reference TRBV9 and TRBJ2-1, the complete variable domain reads DSGVTQTPKHLITATGQRVTLRCSPRSGDLSVYWYQQSLDQGLQFLIQYYNGEERAKGNILERFSAQQFPDLHSELNLSSLELGDSALYFCASSVRLAGDNEQFFGPGTRLTVL.

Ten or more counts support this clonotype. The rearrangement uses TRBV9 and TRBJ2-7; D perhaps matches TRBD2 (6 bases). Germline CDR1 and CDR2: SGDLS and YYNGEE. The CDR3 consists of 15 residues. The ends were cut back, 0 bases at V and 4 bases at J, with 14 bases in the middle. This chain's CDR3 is CASSVAPGAPYEQYF. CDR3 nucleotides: TGTGCCAGCAGCGTAGCCCCGGGAGCGCCTTACGAGCAGTACTTC.

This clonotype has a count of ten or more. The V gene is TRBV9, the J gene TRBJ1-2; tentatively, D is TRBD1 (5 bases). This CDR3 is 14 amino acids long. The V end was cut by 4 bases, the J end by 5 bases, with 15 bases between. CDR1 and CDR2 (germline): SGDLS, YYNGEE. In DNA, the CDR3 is TGTGCCAGCAGCCCCCCGGGGGGTTTATATGGCTACACCTTC. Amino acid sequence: CASSPPGGLYGYTF.

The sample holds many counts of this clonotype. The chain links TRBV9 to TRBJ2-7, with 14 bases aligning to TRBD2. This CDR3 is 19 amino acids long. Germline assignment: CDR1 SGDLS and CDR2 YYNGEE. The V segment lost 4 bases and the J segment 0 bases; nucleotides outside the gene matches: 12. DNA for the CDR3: TGTGCCAGCAGCCTGCGGGCGGGACTAGCGGGAGAGAGCTCCTACGAGCAGTACTTC. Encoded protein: CASSLRAGLAGESSYEQYF.

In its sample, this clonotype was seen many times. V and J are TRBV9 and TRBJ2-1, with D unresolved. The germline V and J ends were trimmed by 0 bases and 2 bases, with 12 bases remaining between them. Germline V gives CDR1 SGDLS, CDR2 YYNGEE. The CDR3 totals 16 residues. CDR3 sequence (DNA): TGTGCCAGCAGCGTAGCTTTAGGGAACACCTACAATGAGCAGTTCTTC. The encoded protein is CASSVALGNTYNEQFF.

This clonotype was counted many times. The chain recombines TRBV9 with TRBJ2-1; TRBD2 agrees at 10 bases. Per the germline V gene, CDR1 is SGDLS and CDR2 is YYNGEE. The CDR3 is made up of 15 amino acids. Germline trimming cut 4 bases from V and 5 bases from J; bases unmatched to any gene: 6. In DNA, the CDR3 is TGTGCCAGCAGCTTAGGACTAGCGGAAAACAATGAGCAGTTCTTC. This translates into CASSLGLAENNEQFF.

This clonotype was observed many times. The CDR3 DNA is TGTGCCAGCAGCTCGGGACTAGCGGGAGCCGGGGAGCTGTTTTTT. Translated: CASSSGLAGAGELFF. V gene TRBV9 combines with J gene TRBJ2-2; 14 nucleotides align to TRBD2. The germline V gene encodes CDR1 SGDLS and CDR2 YYNGEE. This CDR3 comprises 15 residues. V shed 4 bases and J 6 bases; nucleotides not matched to a gene: 2.

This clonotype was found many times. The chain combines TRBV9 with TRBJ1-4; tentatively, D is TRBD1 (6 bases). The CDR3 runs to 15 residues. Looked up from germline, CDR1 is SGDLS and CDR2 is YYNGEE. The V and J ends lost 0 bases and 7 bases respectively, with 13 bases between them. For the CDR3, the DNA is TGTGCCAGCAGCGTAGCTACAGGGAGGGGTGAAAAACTGTTTTTT. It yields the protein CASSVATGRGEKLFF.

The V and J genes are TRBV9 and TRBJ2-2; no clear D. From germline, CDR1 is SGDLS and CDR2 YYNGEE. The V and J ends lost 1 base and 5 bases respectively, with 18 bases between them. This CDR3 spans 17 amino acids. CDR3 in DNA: TGTGCCAGCAGCGTAACCTACCACTTAGGACGGACCGGGGAGCTGTTTTTT. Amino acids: CASSVTYHLGRTGELFF.

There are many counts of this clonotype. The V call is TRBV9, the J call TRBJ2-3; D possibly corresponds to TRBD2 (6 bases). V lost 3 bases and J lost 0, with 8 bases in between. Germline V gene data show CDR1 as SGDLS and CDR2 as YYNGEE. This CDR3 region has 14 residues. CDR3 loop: CASSAGVSTDTQYF. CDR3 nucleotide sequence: TGTGCCAGCAGCGCGGGGGTTAGCACAGATACGCAGTATTTT.

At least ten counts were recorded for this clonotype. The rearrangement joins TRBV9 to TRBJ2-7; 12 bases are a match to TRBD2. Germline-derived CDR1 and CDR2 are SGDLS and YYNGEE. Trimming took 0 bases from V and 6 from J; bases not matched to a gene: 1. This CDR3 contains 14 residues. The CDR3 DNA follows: TGTGCCAGCAGCGTAGCACTAGCGGGAGGCGAGCAGTACTTC. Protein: CASSVALAGGEQYF.

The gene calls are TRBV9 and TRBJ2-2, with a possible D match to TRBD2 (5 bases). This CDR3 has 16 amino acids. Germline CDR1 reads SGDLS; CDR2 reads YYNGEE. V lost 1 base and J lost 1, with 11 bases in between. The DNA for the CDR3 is TGTGCCAGCAGCGTAAGCAGCGGACGGAACACCGGGGAGCTGTTTTTT. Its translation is CASSVSSGRNTGELFF.

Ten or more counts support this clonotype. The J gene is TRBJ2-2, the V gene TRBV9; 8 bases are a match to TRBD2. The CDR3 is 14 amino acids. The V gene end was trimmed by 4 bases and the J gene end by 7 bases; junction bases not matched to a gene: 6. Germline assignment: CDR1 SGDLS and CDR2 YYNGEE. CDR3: CASSPGLGIGELFF. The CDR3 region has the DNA TGTGCCAGCAGCCCGGGACTAGGGATCGGGGAGCTGTTTTTT. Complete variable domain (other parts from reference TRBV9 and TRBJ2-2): DSGVTQTPKHLITATGQRVTLRCSPRSGDLSVYWYQQSLDQGLQFLIQYYNGEERAKGNILERFSAQQFPDLHSELNLSSLELGDSALYFCASSPGLGIGELFFGEGSRLTVL.

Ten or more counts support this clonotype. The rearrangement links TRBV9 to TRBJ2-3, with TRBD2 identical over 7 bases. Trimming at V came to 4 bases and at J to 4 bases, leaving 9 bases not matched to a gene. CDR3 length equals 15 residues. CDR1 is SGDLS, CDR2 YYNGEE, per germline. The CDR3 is CASSRSGNEADTQYF. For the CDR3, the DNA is TGTGCCAGCAGCCGGAGCGGGAATGAGGCAGATACGCAGTATTTT.

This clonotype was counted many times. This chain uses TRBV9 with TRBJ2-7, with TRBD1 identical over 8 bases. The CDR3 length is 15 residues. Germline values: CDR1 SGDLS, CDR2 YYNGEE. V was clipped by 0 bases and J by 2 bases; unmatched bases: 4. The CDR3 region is CASSVGQGLPYEQYF. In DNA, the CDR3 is TGTGCCAGCAGCGTAGGACAGGGGCTACCCTACGAGCAGTACTTC.

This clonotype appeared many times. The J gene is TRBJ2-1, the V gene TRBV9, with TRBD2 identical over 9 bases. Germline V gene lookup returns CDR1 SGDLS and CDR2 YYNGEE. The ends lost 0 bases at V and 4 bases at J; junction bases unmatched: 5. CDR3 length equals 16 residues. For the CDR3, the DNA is TGTGCCAGCAGCGTAGAGGCTAGCGGGGTTTACAATGAGCAGTTCTTC. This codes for CASSVEASGVYNEQFF.

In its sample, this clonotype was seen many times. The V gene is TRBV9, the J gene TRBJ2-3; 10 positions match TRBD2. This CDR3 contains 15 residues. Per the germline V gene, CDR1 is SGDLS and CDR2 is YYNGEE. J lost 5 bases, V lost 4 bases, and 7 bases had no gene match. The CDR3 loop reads CASSPGAGGLDTQYF. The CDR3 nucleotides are TGTGCCAGCAGCCCAGGAGCGGGAGGGTTAGATACGCAGTATTTT.

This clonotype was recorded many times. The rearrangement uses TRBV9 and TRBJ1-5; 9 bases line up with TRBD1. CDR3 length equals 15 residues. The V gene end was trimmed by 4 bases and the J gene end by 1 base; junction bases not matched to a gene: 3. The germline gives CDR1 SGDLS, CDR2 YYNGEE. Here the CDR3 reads CASSSGQGSNQPQHF. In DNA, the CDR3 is TGTGCCAGCAGCTCAGGACAGGGGAGCAATCAGCCCCAGCATTTT.

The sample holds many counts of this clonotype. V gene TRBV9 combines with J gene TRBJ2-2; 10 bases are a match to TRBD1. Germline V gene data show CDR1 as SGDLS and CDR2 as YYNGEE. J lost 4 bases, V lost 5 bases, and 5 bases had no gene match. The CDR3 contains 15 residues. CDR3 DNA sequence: TGTGCCAGCAGTAGGGGACAGGGGCCCACCGGGGAGCTGTTTTTT. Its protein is CASSRGQGPTGELFF.

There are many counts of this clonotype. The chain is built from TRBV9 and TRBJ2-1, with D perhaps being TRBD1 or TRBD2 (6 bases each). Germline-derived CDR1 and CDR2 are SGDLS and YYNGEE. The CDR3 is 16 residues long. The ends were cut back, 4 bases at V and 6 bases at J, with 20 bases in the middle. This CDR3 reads CASSTTSRGASNEQFF. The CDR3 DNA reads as TGTGCCAGCAGCACCACATCTAGGGGGGCGTCCAATGAGCAGTTCTTC.

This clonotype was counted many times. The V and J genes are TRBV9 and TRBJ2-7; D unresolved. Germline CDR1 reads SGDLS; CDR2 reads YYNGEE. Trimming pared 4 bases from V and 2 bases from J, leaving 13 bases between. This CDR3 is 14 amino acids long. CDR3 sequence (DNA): TGTGCCAGCAGCCCCAGCAAGAGGACCTACGAGCAGTACTTC. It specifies CASSPSKRTYEQYF.

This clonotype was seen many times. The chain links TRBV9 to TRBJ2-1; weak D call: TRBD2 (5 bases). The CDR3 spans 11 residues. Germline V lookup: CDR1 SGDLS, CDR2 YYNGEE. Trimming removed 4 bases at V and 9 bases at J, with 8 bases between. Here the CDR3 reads CASSPGSEQFF. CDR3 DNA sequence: TGTGCCAGCAGCCCTGGGAGTGAGCAGTTCTTC.

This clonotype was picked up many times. The CDR3 DNA reads as TGTGCGACTAGCGGAAACAATGAGCAGTTCTTC. This codes for CATSGNNEQFF. The genes are TRBV28 and TRBJ2-1; 9 nucleotides match TRBD2. CDR1 and CDR2 from the germline V gene are MDHEN and SYDVKM. The CDR3 runs to 11 residues.

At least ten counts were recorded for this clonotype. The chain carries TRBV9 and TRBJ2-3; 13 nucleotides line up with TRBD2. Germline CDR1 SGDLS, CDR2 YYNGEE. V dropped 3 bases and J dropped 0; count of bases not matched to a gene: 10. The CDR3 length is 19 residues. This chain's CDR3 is CASSEEEGLAGTSTDTQYF. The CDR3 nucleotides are TGTGCCAGCAGCGAGGAGGAGGGACTAGCGGGGACTAGCACAGATACGCAGTATTTT. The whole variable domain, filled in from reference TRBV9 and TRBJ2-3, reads DSGVTQTPKHLITATGQRVTLRCSPRSGDLSVYWYQQSLDQGLQFLIQYYNGEERAKGNILERFSAQQFPDLHSELNLSSLELGDSALYFCASSEEEGLAGTSTDTQYFGPGTRLTVL.

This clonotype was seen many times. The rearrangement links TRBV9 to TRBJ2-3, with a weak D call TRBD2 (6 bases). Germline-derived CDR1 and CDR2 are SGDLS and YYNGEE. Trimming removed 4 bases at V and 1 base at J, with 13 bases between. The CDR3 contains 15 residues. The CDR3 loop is CASSQLGGGTDTQYF. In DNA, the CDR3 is TGTGCCAGCAGCCAACTCGGGGGTGGCACAGATACGCAGTATTTT.